This entry describes one TCR beta chain. Its target is not known. This sample stems from a study of response to subunit inactivated influenza vaccine. Findings of the study overall: The authors offered the suggestion that each seasonal influenza vaccination recruits few new T cells.

TCRdb re-called the RT-PCR reads through MiXCR, storing one row per CDR3 protein. The sample holds about 780,000 distinct CDR3 sequences; about 18% are singletons and the top ten take approximately 11%. Sample: PBMCs from blood, taken 4 to 6 days after vaccination. The sequence was collected from a man aged 45-65 years who received an inactivated influenza vaccine.

CDR3 in amino acids: CSARTPSGPGNQPQHF. In DNA, the CDR3 is TGCAGTGCTAGAACTCCCTCGGGACCAGGCAATCAGCCCCAGCATTTT. The chain links TRBV20-1 to TRBJ1-5, with D perhaps matching TRBD1 (5 bases). The CDR3 covers 16 residues. Germline V gives CDR1 DFQATT, CDR2 SNEGSKA (reference sequence). The ends were cut back, 2 bases at V and 2 bases at J, with 16 bases in the middle.